Listed below are T cell receptor beta chains from one sample, sequenced in a study of T cell responses to AZD1222 COVID-19 vaccine. Assay: immunoSEQ multiplex PCR; the TCRdb copy retains only in-frame clones and omits some. The table lists over 100,000 clones, 70% to 90% of them singletons, with more than 20% in the top ten. The input for sequencing was peripheral blood, taken on day 0 of AZD1222 vaccination. Receptor source: an adult in good health. Both conserved end residues are part of each CDR3. D genes are given only for firm matches. Clone size is not always given. Where it is, it says once, few, many or a class for expanded clones.

CDR3nt	CDR3aa	abundance	d_gene	v_gene	j_gene
TGTGCCAGCACTCTGACAGGGACTACCGGGGAGCTGTTTTTT	CASTLTGTTGELFF	.	.	TRBV6-5	TRBJ2-2
TGTGCCAGCAGTGAACGCGTGGTTACAGGGAACTATGGCTACACCTTC	CASSERVVTGNYGYTF	once	.	TRBV2	TRBJ1-2
TGTGCCAGCAGTTACGGGGGGGAGACCCAGTACTTC	CASSYGGETQYF	once	.	TRBV6-6	TRBJ2-5
TGTGCCAGCAGCCTTCCTGGGGGAGGGCGCTCTGGAAACACCATATATTTT	CASSLPGGGRSGNTIYF	.	.	TRBV7-2	TRBJ1-3
TGTGCCACCAGTGGGACTAGCGGGGGGCCCTCCAATGAGCAGTTCTTC	CATSGTSGGPSNEQFF	.	TRBD2	TRBV24-1	TRBJ2-1
TGTGCCAGCAGTCGATCAGGGTTATACACTGAAGCTTTCTTT	CASSRSGLYTEAFF	.	.	TRBV6-2/TRBV6-3	TRBJ1-1
TGTGCCAGCAGTCTAACCCTGACAGCGGGGGAACCCTACGAGCAGTACTTC	CASSLTLTAGEPYEQYF	.	TRBD2	TRBV28	TRBJ2-7
TGCGCCAGTGCGAGGGGGGTAAGACAGGGTAATGAAAAACTGTTTTTT	CASARGVRQGNEKLFF	once	TRBD1	TRBV4-1	TRBJ1-4
TGTGCCAGCAGTTTCAGCTCTGGGGCCAACGTCCTGACTTTC	CASSFSSGANVLTF	.	.	TRBV28	TRBJ2-6
TGTGCCAGCAGCTTAACCGCCCTAGGGCAAGAGACCCAGTACTTC	CASSLTALGQETQYF	.	.	TRBV7-3	TRBJ2-5
TGTGCCAGCAGCTTACAGACAGAAAATGAAAAACTGTTTTTT	CASSLQTENEKLFF	.	.	TRBV7-9	TRBJ1-4
TGCGCCAGCAGAACTTTGGGGGCGGAAGGGTTCACCCTCCACTTT	CASRTLGAEGFTLHF	.	.	TRBV4-1	TRBJ1-6
TGTGCCAGCGATATAACTCGGACTGATGGCTACACCTTC	CASDITRTDGYTF	.	.	TRBV7-2	TRBJ1-2
TGTGCCATACCGGGACAGCTAAACTATGGCTACACCTTC	CAIPGQLNYGYTF	.	TRBD1	TRBV28	TRBJ1-2
TGTGCCAGCAGTCCATCCGTCGGGGGCGCCGGTGGCTACACCTTC	CASSPSVGGAGGYTF	.	.	TRBV28	TRBJ1-2
TGTGCCACCCAATATGGACAGGGCGACTATGGCTACACCTTC	CATQYGQGDYGYTF	.	TRBD1	TRBV24-1	TRBJ1-2
TGTGCCTGGAGCTCAGGACAGGGGAATCAGCCCCAGCATTTT	CAWSSGQGNQPQHF	.	TRBD1	TRBV30	TRBJ1-5
TGTGCCAGCAGCTCCCAGGTGGGGAGCTACGAGCAGTACTTC	CASSSQVGSYEQYF	many	.	TRBV11-2	TRBJ2-7
TGTGCCAGTAGGAAGATAGGGGATACGCAGTATTTT	CASRKIGDTQYF	.	.	TRBV19	TRBJ2-3
TGTGCCAGCAGAACAGGGGGCATCTACAATGAGCAGTTCTTC	CASRTGGIYNEQFF	once	TRBD1	TRBV2	TRBJ2-1
TGTGCCAGCAGCCGGGACCGAAGCAATCAGCCCCAGCATTTT	CASSRDRSNQPQHF	.	.	TRBV11-2	TRBJ1-5
TGCGCCAGCAGTGAAGGGAACGGGGTAGCTGCTGGGGAGCTGTTTTTT	CASSEGNGVAAGELFF	once	.	TRBV10-2	TRBJ2-2
TGCAGCGCCGGACAGGGGGCGGGCGAGCAGTACTTC	CSAGQGAGEQYF	.	TRBD1	TRBV29-1	TRBJ2-7
TGTGCCAGTAGTCCAGGCAGGAAGTTTGGAAACACCATATATTTT	CASSPGRKFGNTIYF	.	.	TRBV19	TRBJ1-3
TGTGCCAGCAGTTCAATATGGACCCCTGAAGCTTTCTTT	CASSSIWTPEAFF	.	.	TRBV28	TRBJ1-1
TGTGCCAGCAGCTTGAGAAGGGAGAGGGCTGAAGCTTTCTTT	CASSLRRERAEAFF	.	.	TRBV7-2	TRBJ1-1
TGTGCCAGCAGTGAAGCGCGACAGGGTTATGGCTACACCTTC	CASSEARQGYGYTF	.	TRBD1	TRBV6-1	TRBJ1-2
TGTGCCAGCAGTCCCACAACCGGGACTTTCTACAATGAGCAGTTCTTC	CASSPTTGTFYNEQFF	.	.	TRBV28	TRBJ2-1
TGTGCCAGCAGCCCGTCGCAAGAGGGCCTTAGTGGCTACACCTTC	CASSPSQEGLSGYTF	.	.	TRBV16	TRBJ1-2
TGTGCCAGCAGCGTTCAGGACAAGGGGACAATTGAAGCTTTCTTT	CASSVQDKGTIEAFF	.	.	TRBV9	TRBJ1-1
TGTGCCAGCAGAACTAGCGGTGGGGTGGAGACCCAGTACTTC	CASRTSGGVETQYF	.	TRBD2	TRBV2	TRBJ2-5
TGTGCCAGCAGCCATATAGGGACAGACTCCTACAATGAGCAGTTCTTC	CASSHIGTDSYNEQFF	.	TRBD1	TRBV7-2	TRBJ2-1
TGTGCCAGCAGTTACTTTGCGACAGGGACCTACGAGCAGTACTTC	CASSYFATGTYEQYF	.	TRBD1	TRBV6-6	TRBJ2-7
TGTGCCAGCAGCTTCCTCGACAGGGCCACTGAAGCTTTCTTT	CASSFLDRATEAFF	.	TRBD1	TRBV7-8	TRBJ1-1
TGTGCCAGTAGTATAACAGGGGCCTCCTACGAGCAGTACTTC	CASSITGASYEQYF	.	TRBD1	TRBV19	TRBJ2-7
TGTGCCAGCAGCCAAGGTGGACAGGTTGGTCATGGCTACACCTTC	CASSQGGQVGHGYTF	.	TRBD1	TRBV4-2	TRBJ1-2
TGTGCCAGCAGCCTGAGACTAGCGGGGCGGGTTAACATTCAGTACTTC	CASSLRLAGRVNIQYF	.	TRBD2	TRBV7-2	TRBJ2-4